These 18 T cell receptor beta chains were all obtained from the same sample, sequenced in a study of memory CD4+ T cells and cytomegalovirus serostatus. Single viable CD3+CD4+CD8-CD45RO+ cells were sorted as the memory CD4+ T cells. Generated by immunoSEQ multiplex PCR, the TCRdb table keeps only in-frame clones and is missing some. The sample lists approximately 74,000 clones; 70% to 80% were seen once. The sample taken for sequencing was memory CD4+ T cells from blood. The receptor set was obtained from an adult in good health and CMV-seropositive.

The V and J genes are TRBV14 and TRBJ1-4, with 8 positions matching TRBD1. Losses at the gene ends were 4 bases for V and 4 bases for J; bases not matched to a gene: 8. The CDR3 loop spans 16 amino acids. Germline CDR1 and CDR2: SGHDN and FVKESK. CDR3 protein: CASSREGQGVNEKLFF. DNA for the CDR3: TGTGCCAGCAGCCGAGAAGGACAGGGCGTTAATGAAAAACTGTTTTTT.

The count of this clone is one. The V gene is TRBV9, the J gene TRBJ1-2, with D perhaps TRBD1 (6 bases). CDR3 length: 14 amino acids. The germline V gene has CDR1 SGDLS and CDR2 YYNGEE. The ends were cut back, 0 bases at V and 8 bases at J, with 14 bases in the middle. The CDR3 DNA follows: TGTGCCAGCAGCGTAGAGGGGGGGCAAGGAGGCTACACCTTC. Residues: CASSVEGGQGGYTF.

The DNA for the CDR3 is TGTGCCAGCAACGGTGGCCAGGGGGTAAAGCAGTACTTC. Amino acids: CASNGGQGVKQYF. V is TRBV2 and J is TRBJ2-7, with 7 bases fitting TRBD1. Per germline, CDR1 SNHLY and CDR2 FYNNEI. After removal of 7 bases from V and 8 bases from J, the junction contained 11 bases not matched to a gene. This CDR3 has 13 residues.

This chain links TRBV28 with TRBJ1-5; 10 nucleotides match TRBD1. CDR1 is MDHEN, CDR2 SYDVKM, per germline. V gave up 10 bases and J gave up 12 bases; unmatched junction bases: 15. The CDR3 covers 14 residues. CDR3 bases: TGTGCCACCAGGCTTGGGGGGACAGGGGAGAGCCAGCATTTT. Protein sequence: CATRLGGTGESQHF.

The chain recombines TRBV6-5 with TRBJ2-1; 9 nucleotides line up with TRBD1. The V and J ends lost 8 bases and 8 bases, in that order; junction bases with no gene match: 7. The CDR3 has 13 amino acids. Germline CDR1 MNHEY, CDR2 SVGAGI. CDR3: CASADRGIHEQFF. The DNA of the CDR3 is TGTGCCAGCGCGGACAGGGGCATCCATGAGCAGTTCTTC.

The chain combines TRBV5-1 with TRBJ2-3; D ambiguous. Germline assignment: CDR1 SGHRS and CDR2 YFSETQ. This CDR3 contains 14 residues. V gave up 7 bases and J gave up 3 bases, with 15 bases separating them. CDR3: CASSTAIGTDTQYF. The CDR3 DNA follows: TGCGCCAGCTCTACAGCCATCGGGACAGATACGCAGTATTTT.

In nucleotides, the CDR3 is TGTGCCAGCCAGGGGAGGGCCGGCTACGAGCAGTACTTC. Translated: CASQGRAGYEQYF. The chain links TRBV28 to TRBJ2-7; TRBD2 might be the D (7 bases). Per germline, CDR1 MDHEN and CDR2 SYDVKM. The germline V and J ends were trimmed by 8 bases and 3 bases, with 14 bases remaining between them. The CDR3 runs to 13 residues.

This chain joins TRBV7-9 and TRBJ2-5; maybe TRBD2 (7 bases). Germline V gene lookup returns CDR1 SEHNR and CDR2 FQNEAQ (reference sequence). The ends were cut back, 6 bases at V and 1 base at J, with 15 bases in the middle. This CDR3 is built from 15 residues. CDR3: CASRRRGGPQETQYF. The DNA of the CDR3 is TGTGCCAGCAGGAGAAGGGGGGGGCCCCAAGAGACCCAGTACTTC.

The chain carries TRBV6-6 and TRBJ2-5; D ambiguous. Trimming left V 6 bases short and J 1 base short, with 6 bases between. CDR1 MNHNY and CDR2 SVGAGI come from the germline V gene (reference sequence). The CDR3 totals 12 residues. This chain's CDR3 is CASRAAQETQYF. CDR3 bases: TGTGCCAGCAGGGCGGCCCAAGAGACCCAGTACTTC.

The chain links TRBV7-3 to TRBJ2-2; 10 bases fit TRBD2. Per the germline V gene, CDR1 is SGHTA and CDR2 is FQGTGA. The CDR3 is made up of 17 amino acids. After removal of 0 bases from V and 6 bases from J, the junction contained 7 bases not matched to a gene. The DNA of the CDR3 is TGTGCCAGCAGCTTAACAGCGGGAGGGCCTAGGGCCGGGGAGCTGTTTTTT. Its translation is CASSLTAGGPRAGELFF.

The chain has TRBV28 and TRBJ2-3; TRBD2 agrees at 9 bases. Trimming removed 2 bases from V and 8 bases from J; junction bases left unmatched: 5. The CDR3 contains 14 residues. Per germline, CDR1 MDHEN and CDR2 SYDVKM. Written as DNA, the CDR3 is TGTGCCAGCAGTTTACTAGCGGGGCGGGGTACGCAGTATTTT. This translates into CASSLLAGRGTQYF.

This clone was seen a handful of times. The chain uses TRBV10-2 and TRBJ1-1; D is ambiguous. V gave up 5 bases and J gave up 1 base, with 20 bases separating them. Looked up from germline, CDR1 is WSHSY and CDR2 is SAAADI. The CDR3 has 17 amino acids. The CDR3: CASSFRGPGAPNTEAFF. DNA for the CDR3: TGCGCCAGCAGTTTCCGAGGACCGGGCGCCCCGAACACTGAAGCTTTCTTT.

This clone was counted a single time. The chain is built from TRBV21-1 and TRBJ2-1; whether TRBD2, the table's D call, matches the DNA was not checked. TRBV21-1 is a pseudogene segment. The CDR3 length is 13 residues. The CDR3 loop is CASSTRSYNEQFF. CDR3 coding DNA: TGTGCCAGCAGCACCCGTTCCTACAATGAGCAGTTCTTC.

The gene calls are TRBV4-1 and TRBJ1-6; D remains ambiguous. The CDR3 loop spans 15 amino acids. V shed 1 base and J shed 7 bases, with 11 bases lying between them. The germline gives CDR1 MGHRA, CDR2 YSYEKL. The CDR3 reads CASSQVDAQNSPLHF. The CDR3, as DNA: TGCGCCAGCAGCCAAGTCGACGCGCAAAATTCACCCCTCCACTTT.

This clone was seen a handful of times. The V call is TRBV18, the J call TRBJ2-7; D unclear. In germline, CDR1 is KGHSH, CDR2 LQKENI. The CDR3 sequence is 13 residues long. Trimming took off 2 bases at V and 2 bases at J, with 7 bases between the two ends. CDR3 DNA sequence: TGTGCCAGCTCACCAGGGTCTCCCTACGAGCAGTACTTC. The encoded protein is CASSPGSPYEQYF.

The chain combines TRBV7-2 with TRBJ2-1; 10 bases map to TRBD2. CDR1 is SGHTA and CDR2 is FQGNSA in the germline V gene. This CDR3 contains 17 residues. The V and J ends lost 5 bases and 7 bases, in that order; junction bases with no gene match: 14. In nucleotides, the CDR3 is TGTGCCAGCAGCCCCGCCCCTCTAGCGGGAGTTGCAAATGAGCAGTTCTTC. It translates to CASSPAPLAGVANEQFF.

The J gene is TRBJ2-1, the V gene TRBV7-9, with D uncertain. The V end was cut by 5 bases, the J end by 0 bases, with 11 bases between. Germline CDR1 is SEHNR and CDR2 is FQNEAQ (reference sequence). This CDR3 contains 15 residues. The CDR3 sequence: CASSGSFSSYNEQFF. The CDR3 bases are TGTGCCAGCAGCGGATCATTTAGCTCCTACAATGAGCAGTTCTTC.

This chain uses TRBV6-1 with TRBJ1-1, with D hard to call. Trimming left V 6 bases short and J 0 bases short, with 14 bases between. Germline V gene data show CDR1 as MNHNS and CDR2 as SASEGT. CDR3 length: 15 amino acids. The CDR3 nucleotides are TGTGCCAGCAGCCTTAAGGTCACGATGAACACTGAAGCTTTCTTT. Translation gives CASSLKVTMNTEAFF.